This T cell receptor (beta chain) was sequenced in a study of CD4+ T cells in melanoma. Some clones are missing from TCRdb's copy, which holds only in-frame ones; the method was immunoSEQ multiplex PCR. The sample holds some 21,000 clones; 82% are singletons and the top ten take 3.6%. The V gene lost 5 bases and the J gene lost 5 bases, with 15 bases spanning the gap. Germline V CDR1 and CDR2: SEHNR, FQNEAQ (reference sequence). The length of the CDR3 is 14 residues. This sequence joins TRBV7-9 and TRBJ1-1; D remains unclear. The source of this sequence is a human donor with melanoma. The sequenced sample was cells from a culture (not recorded whether cultured in vitro). Written as DNA, the CDR3 is TGTGCCAGCAGCGGCCTCCGGAACCGAACTGAAGCTTTCTTT. Residues: CASSGLRNRTEAFF.